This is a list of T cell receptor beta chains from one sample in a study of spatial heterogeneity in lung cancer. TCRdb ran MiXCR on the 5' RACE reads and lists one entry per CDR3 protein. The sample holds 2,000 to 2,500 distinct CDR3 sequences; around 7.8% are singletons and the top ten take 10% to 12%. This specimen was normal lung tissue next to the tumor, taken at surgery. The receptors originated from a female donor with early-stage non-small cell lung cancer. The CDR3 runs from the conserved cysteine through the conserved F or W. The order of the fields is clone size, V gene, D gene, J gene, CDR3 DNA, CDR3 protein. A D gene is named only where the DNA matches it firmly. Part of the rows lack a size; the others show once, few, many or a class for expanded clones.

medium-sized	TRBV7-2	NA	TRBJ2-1	TGTGCCAGCAGCTTGGGGGATCGGGTGTACGTAAATATCAATGAGCAGTTCTTC	CASSLGDRVYVNINEQFF
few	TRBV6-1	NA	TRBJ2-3	TGTGCCAGCAGTCGAGGGGGGGGTTTTCCGGATACGCAGTATTTT	CASSRGGGFPDTQYF
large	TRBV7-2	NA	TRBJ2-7	TGTGCCAGCAGCTTAGGTCCGCACTCCTACGAGCAGTACTTC	CASSLGPHSYEQYF
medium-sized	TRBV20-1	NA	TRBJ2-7	TGCAGTGCTCTCCGGGACGCGGGGTTCTACGAGCAGTACTTC	CSALRDAGFYEQYF
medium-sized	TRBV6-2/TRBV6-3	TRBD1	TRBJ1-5	TGTGCCAGCAGTTACGCGAGGGGGCGAAGCAATCAGCCCCAGCATTTT	CASSYARGRSNQPQHF
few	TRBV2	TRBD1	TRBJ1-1	TGTGCCAGCAGTGAGGGGACAGGCCTCGATGACACTGAAGCTTTCTTT	CASSEGTGLDDTEAFF
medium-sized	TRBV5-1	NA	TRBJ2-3	TGCGCCAGCAGCCCTGGACAGCTCACAGATACGCAGTATTTT	CASSPGQLTDTQYF
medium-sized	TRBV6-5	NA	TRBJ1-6	TGTGCCAGCAGTTGGAACGGTCTTTTATTTGGTTCACCCCTCCACTTT	CASSWNGLLFGSPLHF
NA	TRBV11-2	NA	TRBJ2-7	TGTGCCAGCAGCAGGGATCCCGGAACCTACGAGCAGTACTTC	CASSRDPGTYEQYF
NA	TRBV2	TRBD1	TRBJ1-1	TGTGCCAGCAGTGGCCGGGGGGACAGGGGCCCGCAATCGAACACTGAAGCTTTCTTT	CASSGRGDRGPQSNTEAFF
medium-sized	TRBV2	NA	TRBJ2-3	TGTGCCAGCAGTGAAGCACCGTCGACTAGCACAGATACGCAGTATTTT	CASSEAPSTSTDTQYF
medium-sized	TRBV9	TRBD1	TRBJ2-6	TGTGCCAGCAGCGTAGGTGGGGGACAGGGAATTTCTGGGGCCAACGTCCTGACTTTC	CASSVGGGQGISGANVLTF
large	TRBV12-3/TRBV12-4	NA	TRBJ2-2	TGTGCCAGCAGTCGGGCTAGCGCCGGGGAGCTGTTTTTT	CASSRASAGELFF
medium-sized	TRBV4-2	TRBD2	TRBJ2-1	TGTGCCAGCAGCCCCGTCGGGGGGTACTCGCGAAATGAGCAGTTCTTC	CASSPVGGYSRNEQFF